These 9 T cell receptor beta chains came from one sample sequenced in a study of blood T cell repertoires in COVID-19. Sequencing used immunoSEQ multiplex PCR; TCRdb keeps in-frame clones, though not all of them. The sample records about 210,000 clones, about 91% being singletons. Material for sequencing was peripheral blood. The source is a young man with acute or convalescent COVID-19.

This sequence joins TRBV16 and TRBJ1-4; D is undetermined. CDR3 size: 16 residues. In germline, CDR1 is KGHSY, CDR2 FQNENV. Trimming removed 3 bases from V and 2 bases from J, with 13 bases in between. The CDR3 loop reads CASSQGRPETNEKLFF. In DNA, the CDR3 is TGTGCCAGCAGCCAGGGGAGGCCGGAGACTAATGAAAAACTGTTTTTT.

The rearrangement links TRBV2 to TRBJ1-1; TRBD1 matches at 8 bases. The CDR3 loop spans 13 amino acids. With V trimmed by 4 bases and J by 5 bases, 3 bases remained unmatched. Per germline, CDR1 SNHLY and CDR2 FYNNEI. The chain's CDR3 is CASSAGGRTEAFF. The CDR3 DNA follows: TGTGCCAGCAGTGCAGGGGGCAGGACTGAAGCTTTCTTT.

The chain carries TRBV7-8 and TRBJ2-5; 15 bases map to TRBD2. V lost 3 bases, J lost 4 bases, and 9 bases stayed unmatched. Germline CDR1 SGHVS, CDR2 FQNEAQ. The CDR3 length is 18 residues. The CDR3 sequence: CASSLPRTSGGVRETQYF. The CDR3 DNA follows: TGTGCCAGCAGCTTGCCCCGGACTAGCGGGGGGGTTCGAGAGACCCAGTACTTC.

The V and J genes are TRBV12-5 and TRBJ2-7; tentative D call: TRBD2 (7 bases). Trimming shortened V by 6 bases and J by 6 bases, and 18 bases separated the two germline ends. The CDR3 is made up of 14 amino acids. Germline V gene sequence: CDR1 LGHNT, CDR2 FRNRAP. The DNA of the CDR3 is TGTGCTAGTGGGCTCGGGGAAGGGGGGGGCGAGCAGTACTTC. This codes for CASGLGEGGGEQYF.

J is TRBJ1-2 and V is TRBV28, with D perhaps matching TRBD1 (5 bases). Deletions cut 10 bases from V and 7 bases from J, with 19 bases between. Germline CDR1 MDHEN, CDR2 SYDVKM. The CDR3 loop spans 13 amino acids. The CDR3 loop reads CATCPMGRGGYTF. The CDR3 coding sequence is TGTGCCACCTGTCCGATGGGGCGGGGTGGCTACACCTTC.

This sequence joins TRBV27 and TRBJ2-3, with 7 bases lining up with TRBD2. The CDR3 is made up of 16 amino acids. The trim removed 4 bases at V and 0 bases at J, leaving 7 bases unmatched. The germline CDR1 and CDR2 sequences are MNHEY and SMNVEV (reference sequence). As DNA, the CDR3 is TGTGCCAGCAGTTCACAACTAGCGCCTAGCACAGATACGCAGTATTTT. It codes for CASSSQLAPSTDTQYF.

This chain joins TRBV27 and TRBJ2-1; 7 nucleotides line up with TRBD2. Unmatched junction bases numbered 11, after V lost 4 bases and J lost 5 bases. CDR1 MNHEY and CDR2 SMNVEV come from the germline V gene (reference sequence). The length of the CDR3 is 16 residues. The CDR3 DNA reads as TGTGCCAGCAGTTCATATTCTAGCGGAAAACACAATGAGCAGTTCTTC. It specifies CASSSYSSGKHNEQFF.

The rearrangement uses TRBV11-3 and TRBJ1-2, with D perhaps matching TRBD1 (5 bases). V gave up 5 bases and J gave up 4 bases, with 8 bases separating them. CDR3 length: 12 amino acids. Germline values: CDR1 SGHNT, CDR2 YENEEA. The DNA of the CDR3 is TGTGCCAGCAGCGACGGGGGCTATGGCTACACCTTC. Its protein product is CASSDGGYGYTF.

Turning to this clone: The junction departs from germline at one end; a sequencing error may be responsible. The gene calls are TRBV18 and TRBJ1-1, with D uncertain. Germline V gives CDR1 KGHSH, CDR2 LQKENI. The CDR3 covers 17 residues. CDR3 in DNA: TGTGCCAGCTCACCACAAGGAGGCGCCGGACTGAACATTGAAGCTTTCTTT. Protein product: CASSPQGGAGLNIEAFF.